The 2 T cell receptor beta chains below come from one sample, sequenced in a study of cytomegalovirus exposure and HLA in healthy donors. The PCR used 60 Vbeta and 13 Jbeta primers. The assay was immunoSEQ multiplex PCR, and TCRdb's table has in-frame clones only and misses some. The sample totals under 150,000 clones; its top ten clones hold roughly 1.6%. Material: PBMCs. These receptors all come from a woman in her 40s in good health and CMV-seronegative.

The gene calls are TRBV28 and TRBJ1-4; D uncertain. Germline-derived CDR1 and CDR2 are MDHEN and SYDVKM. This CDR3 has 14 residues. V shed 3 bases and J shed 8 bases, with 13 bases lying between them. The CDR3 nucleotides read TGTGCCAGCAGTTTGGGCAGGAAAGGAGAAAAACTGTTTTTT. Translated: CASSLGRKGEKLFF.

The chain is built from TRBV12-5 and TRBJ1-1; D possibly corresponds to TRBD1 (6 bases). This CDR3 contains 14 residues. Looked up from germline, CDR1 is LGHNT and CDR2 is FRNRAP. V was cut by 7 bases and J by 9 bases, with 21 bases left in between. The CDR3 spells CASAIQGRGTKAFF. In DNA, the CDR3 is TGTGCTAGTGCTATACAGGGAAGAGGAACTAAAGCTTTCTTT.